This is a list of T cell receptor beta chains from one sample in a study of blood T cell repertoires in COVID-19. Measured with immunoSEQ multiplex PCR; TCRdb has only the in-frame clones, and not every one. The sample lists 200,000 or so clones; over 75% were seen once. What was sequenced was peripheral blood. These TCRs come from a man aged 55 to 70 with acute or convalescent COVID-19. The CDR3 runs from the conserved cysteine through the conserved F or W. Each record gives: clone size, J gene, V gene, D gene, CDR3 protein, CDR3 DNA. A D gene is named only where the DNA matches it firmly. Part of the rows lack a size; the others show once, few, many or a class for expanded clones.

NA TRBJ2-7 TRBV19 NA CASSIASGPEQYF TGTGCCAGTAGTATAGCTAGTGGTCCCGAGCAGTACTTC
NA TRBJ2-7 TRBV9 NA CASSLRDYQGGEQYF TGTGCCAGCAGCCTCCGGGACTATCAAGGGGGGGAGCAGTACTTC
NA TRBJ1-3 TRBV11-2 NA CASSNGAGGNTIYF TGTGCCAGCAGCAATGGGGCAGGTGGAAACACCATATATTTT
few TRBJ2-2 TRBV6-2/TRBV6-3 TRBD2 CASSTPGLASGELFF TGTGCCAGCAGTACCCCGGGACTAGCGTCCGGGGAGCTGTTTTTT
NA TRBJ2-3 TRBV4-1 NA CASSQEGVRPSRRSNTQYF TGCGCCAGCAGCCAAGAAGGAGTAAGACCCTCTCGGAGGAGCAATACGCAGTATTTT
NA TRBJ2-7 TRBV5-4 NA CASSAKSSSYEQYF TGTGCCAGCAGCGCCAAGAGTAGCTCCTACGAGCAGTACTTC
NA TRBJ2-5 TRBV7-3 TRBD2 CASSLMGSGKETQYF TGTGCCAGCAGCTTAATGGGAAGCGGGAAAGAGACCCAGTACTTC
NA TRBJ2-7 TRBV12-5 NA CATLGDSYEQYF TGTGCTACCCTCGGGGACTCCTACGAGCAGTACTTC
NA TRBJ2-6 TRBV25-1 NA CASVAPGTQGVGANVLTF TGTGCCAGCGTCGCTCCCGGGACTCAGGGAGTTGGGGCCAACGTCCTGACTTTC
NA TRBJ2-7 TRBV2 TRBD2 CASNLAGVYEQYF TGTGCCAGCAATCTAGCGGGAGTCTACGAGCAGTACTTC
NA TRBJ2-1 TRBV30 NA CAWNLGQLDEQFF TGTGCCTGGAACTTAGGACAGCTCGATGAGCAGTTCTTC
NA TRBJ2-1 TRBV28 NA CASSLPLGLPGTDEQFF TGTGCCAGCAGTTTACCCCTGGGCCTCCCCGGTACCGATGAGCAGTTCTTC
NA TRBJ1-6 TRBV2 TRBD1 CASSQDRGNSPLHF TGTGCCAGCAGTCAGGACAGGGGGAATTCACCCCTCCACTTT
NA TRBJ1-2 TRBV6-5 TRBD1 CASRAKGAPGYTF TGTGCCAGCAGAGCCAAGGGGGCGCCTGGCTACACCTTC
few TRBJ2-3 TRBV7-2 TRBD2 CASSSSGNTDTQYF TGTGCCAGCAGCTCTAGCGGGAACACAGATACGCAGTATTTT
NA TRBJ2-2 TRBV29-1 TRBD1 CSVEDRGTGLTGELFF TGCAGCGTTGAAGATAGGGGGACAGGGCTCACCGGGGAGCTGTTTTTT
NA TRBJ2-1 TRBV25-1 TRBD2 CASSPGTSGSNEQFF TGTGCCAGCAGTCCGGGGACTAGCGGGAGTAATGAGCAGTTCTTC
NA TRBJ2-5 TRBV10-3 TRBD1 CAISEGQGETQYF TGTGCCATCAGTGAGGGACAGGGAGAGACCCAGTACTTC
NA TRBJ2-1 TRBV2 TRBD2 CASSEPTSDEQFF TGTGCCAGCAGTGAACCGACTAGCGATGAGCAGTTCTTC
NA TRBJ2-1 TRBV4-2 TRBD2 CASSRTSGAYNEQFF TGTGCCAGCAGCCGAACTAGCGGGGCCTACAATGAGCAGTTCTTC
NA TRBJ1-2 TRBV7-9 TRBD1 CASSVPGQISEGYTF TGTGCCAGCAGCGTCCCGGGACAGATTTCCGAAGGCTACACCTTC
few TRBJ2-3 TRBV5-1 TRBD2 CASNSGSSPDTQYF TGCGCCAGCAATAGCGGGAGTTCTCCAGATACGCAGTATTTT
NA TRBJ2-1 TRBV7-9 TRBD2 CASSPPGLAGNEQFF TGTGCCAGCAGCCCCCCGGGACTAGCCGGCAATGAGCAGTTCTTC
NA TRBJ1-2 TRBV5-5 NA CASSLSGPKQGSTF TGTGCCAGCAGCTTGTCCGGCCCCAAGCAGGGCTCCACCTTC
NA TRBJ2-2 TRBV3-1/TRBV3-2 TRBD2 CASSPLAGGPILTGELFF TGTGCCAGCAGCCCACTAGCGGGAGGGCCTATTCTCACCGGGGAGCTGTTTTTT
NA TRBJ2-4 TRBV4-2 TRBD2 CASSPRLAGELLAKNIQYF TGTGCCAGCAGCCCAAGACTAGCGGGAGAGTTGTTAGCCAAAAACATTCAGTACTTC
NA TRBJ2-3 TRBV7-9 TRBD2 CASSLAGRADTQYF TGTGCCAGCAGCTTGGCAGGGAGGGCAGATACGCAGTATTTT
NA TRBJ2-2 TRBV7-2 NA CASSRPRQGGTGELFF TGTGCCAGCAGCCGCCCGCGGCAGGGTGGCACCGGGGAGCTGTTTTTT
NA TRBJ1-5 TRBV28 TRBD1 CASSIPQGADQPQHF TGTGCCAGCAGTATACCTCAGGGGGCGGATCAGCCCCAGCATTTT
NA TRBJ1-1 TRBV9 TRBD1 CASSVGPSRQGPTEAFF TGTGCCAGCAGCGTAGGCCCTTCAAGACAGGGCCCCACTGAAGCTTTCTTT
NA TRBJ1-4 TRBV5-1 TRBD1 CASSLESTGRANEKLFF TGCGCCAGCAGCTTGGAATCGACAGGGCGGGCTAATGAAAAACTGTTTTTT
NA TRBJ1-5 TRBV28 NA CATETVNSNQPQHF TGTGCCACTGAGACAGTAAATAGCAATCAGCCCCAGCATTTT
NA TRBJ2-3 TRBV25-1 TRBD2 CASSDLSGSGTDTQYF TGTGCCAGCAGTGACCTTAGCGGGAGCGGCACAGATACGCAGTATTTT
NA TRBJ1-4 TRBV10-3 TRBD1 CASGTDNEKLFF TGTGCCTCCGGGACAGATAATGAAAAACTGTTTTTT
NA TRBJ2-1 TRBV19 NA CASRAVASTSYNEQFF TGTGCCAGTAGGGCGGTAGCGTCTACATCCTACAATGAGCAGTTCTTC
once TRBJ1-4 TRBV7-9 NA CALPTEGPNEKLFF TGTGCTCTACCAACGGAGGGTCCTAATGAAAAACTGTTTTTT
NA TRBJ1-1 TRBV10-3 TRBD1 CAISVGQGARAVTEAFF TGTGCCATCAGTGTAGGACAGGGGGCGCGGGCCGTCACTGAAGCTTTCTTT
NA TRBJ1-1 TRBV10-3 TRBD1 CAIRGQGITEAFF TGTGCCATCAGAGGACAGGGAATAACTGAAGCTTTCTTT
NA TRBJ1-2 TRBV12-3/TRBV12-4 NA CASSLGSGGYTF TGTGCCAGCAGTTTGGGCTCCGGAGGCTACACCTTC
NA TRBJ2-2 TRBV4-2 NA CASSQDRDSNTGELFF TGTGCCAGCAGCCAAGATCGGGATAGCAACACCGGGGAGCTGTTTTTT
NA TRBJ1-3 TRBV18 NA CASSSLSDSGNTIYF TGTGCCAGCTCGTCCCTGAGCGACTCTGGAAACACCATATATTTT
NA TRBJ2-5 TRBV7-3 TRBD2 CASSLDGLAVETQYF TGTGCCAGCAGCTTGGATGGACTAGCGGTCGAGACCCAGTACTTC
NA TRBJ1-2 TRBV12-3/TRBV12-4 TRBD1 CASSGDSGGYTF TGTGCCAGCAGTGGGGACAGTGGAGGCTACACCTTC
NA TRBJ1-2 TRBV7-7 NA CASSLDRYVDGYTF TGTGCTAGCAGCTTAGACAGGTACGTTGATGGCTACACCTTC
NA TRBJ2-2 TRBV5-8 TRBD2 CASSLTRGRAPPKGGELFF TGTGCCAGCAGCTTGACTCGCGGGAGGGCCCCCCCCAAAGGCGGGGAGCTGTTTTTT